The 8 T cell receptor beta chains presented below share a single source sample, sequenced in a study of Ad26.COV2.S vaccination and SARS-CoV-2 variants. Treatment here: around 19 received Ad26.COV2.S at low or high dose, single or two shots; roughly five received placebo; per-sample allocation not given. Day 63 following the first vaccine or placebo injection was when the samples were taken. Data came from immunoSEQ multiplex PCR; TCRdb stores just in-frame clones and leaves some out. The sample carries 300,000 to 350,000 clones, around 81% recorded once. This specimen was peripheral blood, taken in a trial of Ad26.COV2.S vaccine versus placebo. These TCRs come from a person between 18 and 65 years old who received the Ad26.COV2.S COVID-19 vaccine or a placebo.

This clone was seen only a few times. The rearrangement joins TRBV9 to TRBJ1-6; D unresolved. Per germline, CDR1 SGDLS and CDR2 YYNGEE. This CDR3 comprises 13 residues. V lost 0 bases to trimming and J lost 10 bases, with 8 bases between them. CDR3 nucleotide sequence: TGTGCCAGCAGCGTAGAAATGAGCTCACCCCTCCACTTT. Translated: CASSVEMSSPLHF.

The DNA of the CDR3 is TGTGCCAGCAGCTTAGAGTTAACCCCGAGAGACAGGGGGCGAAGGGCAATGAACACTGAAGCTTTCTTT. Its translation: CASSLELTPRDRGRRAMNTEAFF. The chain couples TRBV11-3 to TRBJ1-1, with 10 bases lining up with TRBD1. The V gene end was trimmed by 0 bases and the J gene end by 0 bases; junction bases not matched to a gene: 22. CDR1 is SGHNT, CDR2 YENEEA, per germline. There are 23 residues in the CDR3. Drawing the rest from reference TRBV11-3 and TRBJ1-1, the complete variable domain is EAGVVQSPRYKIIEKKQPVAFWCNPISGHNTLYWYLQNLGQGPELLIRYENEEAVDDSQLPKDRFSAERLKGVDSTLKIQPAELGDSAVYLCASSLELTPRDRGRRAMNTEAFFGQGTRLTVV.

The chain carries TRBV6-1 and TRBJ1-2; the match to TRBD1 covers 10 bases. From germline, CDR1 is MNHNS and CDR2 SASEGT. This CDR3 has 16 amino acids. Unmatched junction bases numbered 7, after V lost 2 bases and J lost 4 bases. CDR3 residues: CASSEWGTGAGYGYTF. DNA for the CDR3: TGTGCCAGCAGTGAATGGGGGACAGGGGCAGGCTATGGCTACACCTTC.

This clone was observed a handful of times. DNA of the CDR3: TGTGCCAGCAGCCCGAGGACAGGGGATCAGCCCCAGCATTTT. Its protein is CASSPRTGDQPQHF. The chain carries TRBV7-2 and TRBJ1-5, with 9 positions matching TRBD1. Trimming took 5 bases from V and 5 from J; bases not matched to a gene: 4. Germline CDR1 and CDR2: SGHTA and FQGNSA. This CDR3 is 14 amino acids long.

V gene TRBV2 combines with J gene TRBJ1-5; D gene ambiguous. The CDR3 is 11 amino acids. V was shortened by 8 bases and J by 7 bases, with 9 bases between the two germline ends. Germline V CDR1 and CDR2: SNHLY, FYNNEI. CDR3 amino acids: CASGQRQPQHF. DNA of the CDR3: TGTGCCAGCGGGCAGAGGCAGCCCCAGCATTTT.

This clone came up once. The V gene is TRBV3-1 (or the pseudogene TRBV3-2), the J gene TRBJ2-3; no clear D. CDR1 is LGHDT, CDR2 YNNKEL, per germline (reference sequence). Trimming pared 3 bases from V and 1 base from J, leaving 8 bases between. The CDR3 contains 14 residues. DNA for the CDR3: TGTGCCAGCAGCCAGCGGCTACGCACAGATACGCAGTATTTT. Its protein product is CASSQRLRTDTQYF.

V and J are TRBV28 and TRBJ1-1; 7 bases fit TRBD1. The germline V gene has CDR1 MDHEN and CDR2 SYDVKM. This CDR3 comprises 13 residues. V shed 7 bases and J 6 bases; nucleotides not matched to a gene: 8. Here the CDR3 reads CASTSDTGAEAFF. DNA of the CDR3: TGTGCCAGCACCTCCGATACAGGGGCTGAAGCTTTCTTT.

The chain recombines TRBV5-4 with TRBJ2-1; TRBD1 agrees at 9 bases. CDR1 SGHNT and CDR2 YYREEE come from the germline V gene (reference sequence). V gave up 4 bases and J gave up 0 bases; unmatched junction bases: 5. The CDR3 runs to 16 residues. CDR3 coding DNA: TGTGCCAGCAGCACACCGGGACAGGGCTCCTACAATGAGCAGTTCTTC. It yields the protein CASSTPGQGSYNEQFF.